The sequence of this TCR beta chain was determined in a study of blood T cell repertoires in COVID-19. Study information: Acute and convalescent COVID-19 specimens originated in the United States, Italy and Spain.

V gave up 0 bases and J gave up 1 base, with 6 bases separating them. Per germline, CDR1 MNHEY and CDR2 SVGAGI. The CDR3 consists of 14 residues. Original processing methods: Quantification of nucleated cells was approximated via reference gene primer amplification. The data were produced by immunoSEQ multiplex PCR, yet TCRdb's version contains in-frame clones alone and is incomplete. V and J calls and clone size come straight from that table; D and trimming were deduced from the DNA. The sample holds around 64,000 clones, approximately 87% seen once. Specimen: peripheral blood. The rearrangement uses TRBV6-5 and TRBJ1-1; unclear D gene. The receptor comes from a man aged 45-65 years with active COVID-19. CDR3 protein: CASSYSRGNTEAFF. The CDR3 DNA sequence: TGTGCCAGCAGTTACTCCCGGGGGAACACTGAAGCTTTCTTT.